This T cell receptor beta chain was captured in a study of control samples from healthy donors and cancer patients. From germline, CDR1 is MNHEY and CDR2 SVGAGI. The V and J ends lost 7 bases and 9 bases, in that order; junction bases with no gene match: 11. This CDR3 has 15 amino acids. Measured with immunoSEQ multiplex PCR; TCRdb has only the in-frame clones, and not every one. The table has approximately 70,000 clones, over 70% seen once. The clonotype was recovered from a man aged 50-60 years in good health. The V and J genes are TRBV6-5 and TRBJ2-1; 11 nucleotides match TRBD2. Sequenced: blood. Written as DNA, the CDR3 is TGTGCCAGCACCCGACTAGCGGGACTTCCTGGTGAGCAGTTCTTC. It specifies CASTRLAGLPGEQFF.